These T cell receptor beta chains were read from a single sample in a study of T-cell memory formation after mild COVID-19. TCRdb re-called the 5' RACE reads through MiXCR, storing one row per CDR3 protein. The sample holds about 400,000 distinct CDR3 sequences, roughly 15% seen once. The source material was PBMCs or a T cell subset sorted from them (not recorded which). The receptors originated from a man aged 18 to 30 who had mild COVID-19 (a few samples of this study predate the infection). Cell type and time point are not known. The CDR3 runs from the conserved cysteine through the conserved F or W. The order of the fields is V gene, CDR3 protein.

v_call: TRBV20-1
cdr3_aa: CSAREGGQSTEAFF

v_call: TRBV12-3/TRBV12-4
cdr3_aa: CASSLSGNTTIYF

v_call: TRBV4-2
cdr3_aa: CASSHGASGGADGGTQYF

v_call: TRBV12-3/TRBV12-4
cdr3_aa: CASSLGQGGTKNIQYF

v_call: TRBV6-2/TRBV6-3
cdr3_aa: CASSPGSVANYGYTF

v_call: TRBV24-1
cdr3_aa: CATTGNTGELFF

v_call: TRBV4-3
cdr3_aa: CASSQDRTHGYTF

v_call: TRBV5-4
cdr3_aa: CASSPGGAGGETQYF

v_call: TRBV6-5
cdr3_aa: CASSLGTGTGNQPQHF

v_call: TRBV6-1
cdr3_aa: CASIPVWVGVQETQYF

v_call: TRBV6-6
cdr3_aa: CASSYSTGSETQYF

v_call: TRBV7-8
cdr3_aa: CASTSRGGDDRNEQFF

v_call: TRBV5-1
cdr3_aa: CASSVEDGAWTEAFF

v_call: TRBV4-1
cdr3_aa: CASSQPSGYGAKNIQYF

v_call: TRBV4-3
cdr3_aa: CASSQGTSGVRGGGELFF

v_call: TRBV7-9
cdr3_aa: CASSRDEQFF

v_call: TRBV7-2
cdr3_aa: CASSFSFGGGQTQYF

v_call: TRBV20-1
cdr3_aa: CSARDPQGASNYGYTF

v_call: TRBV5-1
cdr3_aa: CASSYGQFSPPPGKLFF

v_call: TRBV15
cdr3_aa: CATSDRPTDTQYF

v_call: TRBV7-7
cdr3_aa: CASSLGSGATDTQYF

v_call: TRBV27
cdr3_aa: CASSDREIYSPLHF